A selection of T cell receptor beta chains follows, all from one sample in a study of cytomegalovirus exposure and HLA in healthy donors. The assay was immunoSEQ multiplex PCR, and TCRdb's table has in-frame clones only and misses some. The sample includes 200,000 to 250,000 clones, less than 85% of them seen just once. Sequenced: PBMCs. These receptors were obtained from a man aged 18 to 29 in good health and CMV-seronegative. Both conserved end residues are part of each CDR3. The D gene is left open where the match is weak. Clone size is stated in some rows and not others, as once, few, many or a class when expanded.

d_call,clone_size,v_call,j_call,cdr3_nt,cdr3_aa
NA,NA,TRBV25-1,TRBJ1-4,TGTGCCAGCAGTCCTCCCCAGGGGAACGAGGAAAAACTGTTTTTT,CASSPPQGNEEKLFF
TRBD2,NA,TRBV13,TRBJ2-5,TGTGCCAGCAGCTCAACTAGCGGTTACCAAGAGACCCAGTACTTC,CASSSTSGYQETQYF
TRBD2,NA,TRBV10-3,TRBJ2-7,TGTGCCTCCTACTGGACTAGCGGGACAGAGCAGTACTTC,CASYWTSGTEQYF
NA,NA,TRBV30,TRBJ1-3,TGTGCCTGGTCAGGCAACTCTGGAAACACCATATATTTT,CAWSGNSGNTIYF
NA,once,TRBV5-1,TRBJ2-2,TGCGCCAGCAGCTCCAGCATCGGGTACACCGGGGAGCTGTTTTTT,CASSSSIGYTGELFF
NA,NA,TRBV15,TRBJ2-7,TGTGCCACCAGCAGAGGGACTTCTCTCTCCTACGAGCAGTACTTC,CATSRGTSLSYEQYF
TRBD2,NA,TRBV9,TRBJ2-3,TGTGCCAGCAGCCCTCGGGACGGGGGGGCAGATACGCAGTATTTT,CASSPRDGGADTQYF
NA,NA,TRBV4-1,TRBJ1-4,TGCGCCAGCAGCCATCCTAAAGACAGCACCAATGAAAAACTGTTTTTT,CASSHPKDSTNEKLFF
NA,NA,TRBV11-2,TRBJ1-3,TGTGCCAGCACCCTATCTAACGGAAACACCATATATTTT,CASTLSNGNTIYF
TRBD2,NA,TRBV5-1,TRBJ2-7,TGCGCCAGCAGCTCCAGCGGGGTCTCCTACGAGCAGTACTTC,CASSSSGVSYEQYF
TRBD2,NA,TRBV30,TRBJ2-3,TGTGCTGGCTCTAGCGGGAGAACAGATACGCAGTATTTT,CAGSSGRTDTQYF
NA,NA,TRBV27,TRBJ2-1,TGTGCCAGCAGTGCCCACAGGGTCGCGCGGAATGAGCAGTTCTTC,CASSAHRVARNEQFF
TRBD2,NA,TRBV5-1,TRBJ2-7,TGCGCCAGCAGCGGCGGGACTAGCGGACTCCTTGGGTACGAGCAGTACTTC,CASSGGTSGLLGYEQYF
TRBD2,NA,TRBV2,TRBJ2-7,TGTGCCAGCAGCCTTAGCGGGAGGGCCTCCTACGAGCAGTACTTC,CASSLSGRASYEQYF
TRBD2,NA,TRBV7-9,TRBJ2-7,TGTGCCAGCCGCGGGGGAAGACTAGCGGGAGTTGACGAGCAGTACTTC,CASRGGRLAGVDEQYF
NA,NA,TRBV5-1,TRBJ1-1,TGCGCCAGCAGCGGCAGGGAGAACACTGAAGCTTTCTTT,CASSGRENTEAFF
TRBD1,NA,TRBV6-5,TRBJ2-7,TGTGCCAGCAGTTACTCCGGACAGGGCGGGCTCTACGAGCAGTACTTC,CASSYSGQGGLYEQYF
TRBD2,few,TRBV11-3,TRBJ2-5,TGTGCCAGCAGCCCCACCCGGGGACTAGCGGCACAAGAGACCCAGTACTTC,CASSPTRGLAAQETQYF
NA,few,TRBV19,TRBJ1-4,TGTGCCAGTATGGTCCGTGGGGGAGGTGAAAAACTGTTTTTT,CASMVRGGGEKLFF
NA,NA,TRBV18,TRBJ2-1,TGTGCCAGCTCACCGGGCGGCGGGAATAGGGAGCAGTTCTTC,CASSPGGGNREQFF
TRBD2,NA,TRBV11-2,TRBJ2-3,TGTGCCAGCAGCGAAGGACTAGCGCAAAGCACAGATACGCAGTATTTT,CASSEGLAQSTDTQYF
NA,once,TRBV27,TRBJ2-7,TGTGCCAGCAGTTTAATCCCCCTCCACGAGCAGTACTTC,CASSLIPLHEQYF
NA,NA,TRBV10-3,TRBJ2-7,TGTGCCACCACCGGGAGCCTCTACGAGCAGTACTTC,CATTGSLYEQYF
NA,NA,TRBV19,TRBJ2-1,TGTGCCAGTAGTAGCCCCCCCCTAGAGGTCAATGAGCAGTTCTTC,CASSSPPLEVNEQFF
NA,NA,TRBV7-9,TRBJ1-3,TGTGCCAGCAGCTCCGGGGCTGGAAACACCATATATTTT,CASSSGAGNTIYF
NA,NA,TRBV7-9,TRBJ1-5,TGTTCCAGCAGCTTAGCGGCCGGGGGTAACCAGCCCCAGCATTTT,CSSSLAAGGNQPQHF
TRBD2,NA,TRBV29-1,TRBJ2-1,TGCAGCGTTGTGGGGACTAGCATGGTCAGCTCCTACAATGAGCAGTTCTTC,CSVVGTSMVSSYNEQFF
TRBD1,NA,TRBV7-8,TRBJ2-7,TGTGCCAGCAGCCTCCAGACAGGGTCCTACGAGCAGTACTTC,CASSLQTGSYEQYF
NA,NA,TRBV6-5,TRBJ1-1,TGTGCCAGCAGTGAACGGAGAGAGACTGAAGCTTTCTTT,CASSERRETEAFF
TRBD1,once,TRBV5-1,TRBJ2-7,TGCGCCAGCAGCTTGGACAGGGGGCCCTACGAGCAGTACTTC,CASSLDRGPYEQYF
TRBD2,NA,TRBV27,TRBJ2-1,TGTGCCAGCAAGGAGCTAGCGGGTAAATACAATGAGCAGTTCTTC,CASKELAGKYNEQFF
TRBD2,NA,TRBV2,TRBJ2-1,TGTGCCAGCAGTCATTCGGGACTAGCGGGAGCAAATGAGCAGTTCTTC,CASSHSGLAGANEQFF
TRBD1,NA,TRBV7-9,TRBJ1-2,TGTGCCAGCAGCTCAACCGGACAGGGAGGCTTTGGGGGCTACACCTTC,CASSSTGQGGFGGYTF
TRBD1,once,TRBV5-1,TRBJ2-7,TGCGCCAGCACAAGGACAGGCGTTGACGAGCAGTACTTC,CASTRTGVDEQYF
NA,once,TRBV19,TRBJ1-3,TGTGCCAGTAGTACTACAGGGATCGGAAACACCATATATTTT,CASSTTGIGNTIYF
NA,NA,TRBV15,TRBJ1-3,TGTGCCACCAGCAAAAGGACATTGGACACCATATATTTT,CATSKRTLDTIYF
NA,NA,TRBV9,TRBJ2-7,TGTGCCAGCAGCCCAAACTCAAATCCCATCTACGAGCAGTACTTC,CASSPNSNPIYEQYF
NA,once,TRBV5-1,TRBJ2-7,TGCGCCAGCAGCTTGGCCCCCGGACAGAACTACGAGCAGTACTTC,CASSLAPGQNYEQYF
TRBD1,NA,TRBV28,TRBJ2-7,TGTGCCAGCAACCTGGGACAGAATTACGAGCAGTACTTC,CASNLGQNYEQYF
TRBD1,NA,TRBV4-1,TRBJ1-1,TGCGCCAGCAGCTCGCGACAGGGGATTGAAGCTTTCTTT,CASSSRQGIEAFF
TRBD2,NA,TRBV9,TRBJ2-1,TGTGCCAGCAGCCCCCCCAGCGGGAGATGGGATGAGCAGTTCTTC,CASSPPSGRWDEQFF
NA,few,TRBV6-4,TRBJ2-2,TGTGCCAGCAGTGAAGCCAGGGGCACCGGGGAGCTGTTTTTT,CASSEARGTGELFF
NA,few,TRBV28,TRBJ1-4,TGTGCCAGCAGCAAGGACACTGCAACTAATGAAAAACTGTTTTTT,CASSKDTATNEKLFF
TRBD2,NA,TRBV6-1,TRBJ2-4,TGTGCCAGCTTTGCGGGAGTTTGGGACATTCAGTACTTC,CASFAGVWDIQYF
NA,NA,TRBV9,TRBJ2-1,TGTGCCAGCAGCCCCCGGGTAGCGAGGTATGAGCAGTTCTTC,CASSPRVARYEQFF
NA,few,TRBV30,TRBJ1-1,TGTGCCTGGCCCACAGGGCGTGGTGAAGCTTTCTTT,CAWPTGRGEAFF
NA,NA,TRBV18,TRBJ1-3,TGTGCCAGCTCACCAGTTGCGGAAGCTGGAAACACCATATATTTT,CASSPVAEAGNTIYF
TRBD2,NA,TRBV11-3,TRBJ2-1,TGTGCCAGCAGCTCGTCCCGACTAGCGGGAGGATACAATGAGCAGTTCTTC,CASSSSRLAGGYNEQFF
TRBD1,NA,TRBV6-6,TRBJ1-5,TGTGCCAGCAGTTACGACGGGACAGCTAATCAGCCCCAGCATTTT,CASSYDGTANQPQHF